This is a list of T cell receptor beta chains from one sample in a study of T cells in Graves' hyperthyroidism and ophthalmopathy. A single record per CDR3 protein comes from TCRdb applying MiXCR to the multiplex PCR reads. The table includes fewer than 400,000 distinct CDR3 sequences, around a sixth detected once. The sequenced material came from blood. Source of these receptors: a young woman with Graves' hyperthyroidism that later progressed to Graves' ophthalmopathy. The CDR3 runs from the conserved cysteine through the conserved F or W. The D gene is left open where the match is weak. A row's size may be missing; if present it is once, few, many or a size class.

j_call: TRBJ2-1; d_call: TRBD2; v_call: TRBV28; clone_size: many; cdr3_nt: TGTGCCAGCAGTGTAGCGGGAGGGCCCTACAATGAGCAGTTCTTC; cdr3_aa: CASSVAGGPYNEQFF
j_call: TRBJ2-3; d_call: -; v_call: TRBV19; clone_size: -; cdr3_nt: TGTGCCAGTAGTACACGCCCCCGGACGCAGTATTTT; cdr3_aa: CASSTRPRTQYF
j_call: TRBJ2-3; d_call: -; v_call: TRBV25-1; clone_size: -; cdr3_nt: TGTGCCTCCCCAGTTGGGCCTAGCACAGATACGCAGTATTTT; cdr3_aa: CASPVGPSTDTQYF
j_call: TRBJ2-1; d_call: -; v_call: TRBV27; clone_size: few; cdr3_nt: TGTGCCACCAGCCCCCAGGGAAATGAGCAGTTCTTC; cdr3_aa: CATSPQGNEQFF
j_call: TRBJ2-3; d_call: TRBD2; v_call: TRBV28; clone_size: many; cdr3_nt: TGTGCCAGCAGCCTAGCGGAGGGGAGCACAGATACGCAGTATTTT; cdr3_aa: CASSLAEGSTDTQYF
j_call: TRBJ1-2; d_call: -; v_call: TRBV7-9; clone_size: -; cdr3_nt: TGTGCCAGCAGCCACCCAACAGCCCTCTATGGCTACACCTTC; cdr3_aa: CASSHPTALYGYTF
j_call: TRBJ2-7; d_call: TRBD1; v_call: TRBV18; clone_size: few; cdr3_nt: TGTGCCAGCTCACTAGAAAGGACAGGGTCCTACGAGCAGTACTTC; cdr3_aa: CASSLERTGSYEQYF
j_call: TRBJ2-7; d_call: -; v_call: TRBV28; clone_size: many; cdr3_nt: TGTGCCAGCAATCCCAGCAAATTAACCTACGAGCAGTACTTC; cdr3_aa: CASNPSKLTYEQYF
j_call: TRBJ2-3; d_call: -; v_call: TRBV28; clone_size: -; cdr3_nt: TGTGCCAGCAGCCAGATCCGGGGCCCCTCAATAGATACGCAGTATTTT; cdr3_aa: CASSQIRGPSIDTQYF
j_call: TRBJ2-2; d_call: -; v_call: TRBV12-3/TRBV12-4; clone_size: many; cdr3_nt: TGTGCCAGCAAAACACCGAACACCGGGGAGCTGTTTTTT; cdr3_aa: CASKTPNTGELFF
j_call: TRBJ2-7; d_call: TRBD2; v_call: TRBV27; clone_size: few; cdr3_nt: TGTGCCAGCATCCCCCCTGGGGGACTATTCTCCTACGAGCAGTACTTC; cdr3_aa: CASIPPGGLFSYEQYF
j_call: TRBJ2-3; d_call: TRBD2; v_call: TRBV6-2/TRBV6-3; clone_size: few; cdr3_nt: TGTGCCAGCAGTTACTCGGGGACTACGATAAGCACAGATACGCAGTATTTT; cdr3_aa: CASSYSGTTISTDTQYF
j_call: TRBJ2-7; d_call: TRBD1; v_call: TRBV10-3; clone_size: many; cdr3_nt: TGTGCCATCAGAGCGGGACAGGGTACTACCGAGCAGTACTTC; cdr3_aa: CAIRAGQGTTEQYF
j_call: TRBJ1-3; d_call: -; v_call: TRBV27; clone_size: -; cdr3_nt: TGTGCCAGCAGTTCGCAGGGTTTACCTGGAAACACCATATATTTT; cdr3_aa: CASSSQGLPGNTIYF
j_call: TRBJ1-3; d_call: -; v_call: TRBV4-3; clone_size: -; cdr3_nt: TGCGCCAGCAGCCTAGACAGTTCCTCTGGAAACACCATATATTTT; cdr3_aa: CASSLDSSSGNTIYF
j_call: TRBJ2-7; d_call: -; v_call: TRBV2; clone_size: many; cdr3_nt: TGTGCCAGCAGTGAAAGGGACGAGCAGTACTTC; cdr3_aa: CASSERDEQYF
j_call: TRBJ2-1; d_call: -; v_call: TRBV7-9; clone_size: -; cdr3_nt: TGTGCCAGCACCGGATTACAGGAGAGCTCCTACAATGAGCAGTTCTTC; cdr3_aa: CASTGLQESSYNEQFF
j_call: TRBJ1-2; d_call: -; v_call: TRBV19; clone_size: many; cdr3_nt: TGTGCCAGTAGTACGATGGGTGGGGCAGGAAAAATTAACTATGGCTACACCTTC; cdr3_aa: CASSTMGGAGKINYGYTF
j_call: TRBJ2-2; d_call: -; v_call: TRBV3-1; clone_size: many; cdr3_nt: TGTGCCAGCAGCCAAGACCTCCCGACCTTATGGGGGGAGCTGTTTTTT; cdr3_aa: CASSQDLPTLWGELFF
j_call: TRBJ2-2; d_call: -; v_call: TRBV3-1; clone_size: many; cdr3_nt: TGTGCCAGCAGCCAACCCCGACCCCGGGAGCTGTTTTTT; cdr3_aa: CASSQPRPRELFF
j_call: TRBJ2-1; d_call: -; v_call: TRBV4-3; clone_size: -; cdr3_nt: TGCGCCAGCAGCCAATCTAACTCCTACAATGAGCAGTTCTTC; cdr3_aa: CASSQSNSYNEQFF
j_call: TRBJ2-5; d_call: -; v_call: TRBV24-1; clone_size: many; cdr3_nt: TGTGCCACCAGTGATCCTGGGAGAATGGGAGAGACCCAGTACTTC; cdr3_aa: CATSDPGRMGETQYF
j_call: TRBJ2-3; d_call: -; v_call: TRBV3-1; clone_size: many; cdr3_nt: TGTGCCAGCAGCCACCGAGGGCGGGGCGCAGGAGATACGCAGTATTTT; cdr3_aa: CASSHRGRGAGDTQYF
j_call: TRBJ2-2; d_call: -; v_call: TRBV4-2; clone_size: once; cdr3_nt: TGTGCCAGTAGTATAGCTAGGGTTTGGACCGGGGAGCTGTTTTTT; cdr3_aa: CASSIARVWTGELFF
j_call: TRBJ2-2; d_call: TRBD2; v_call: TRBV3-1; clone_size: many; cdr3_nt: TGTGCCAGCAGCCAAAAGCGGGAGGGTACCACCCCCACCGGGGAGCTGTTTTTT; cdr3_aa: CASSQKREGTTPTGELFF
j_call: TRBJ1-4; d_call: -; v_call: TRBV20-1; clone_size: -; cdr3_nt: TGCAGTGTTGAGTTCTCTAATGAAAAACTGTTTTTT; cdr3_aa: CSVEFSNEKLFF
j_call: TRBJ2-7; d_call: -; v_call: TRBV19; clone_size: many; cdr3_nt: TGTGCCAGTAGTAAGGTCGCAATCTCCTACGAGCAGTACTTC; cdr3_aa: CASSKVAISYEQYF
j_call: TRBJ2-1; d_call: TRBD2; v_call: TRBV6-6; clone_size: many; cdr3_nt: TGTGCCAGCAGTTACGGACTAGCGGGAAGGGGCGAGTGGTACAATGAGCAGTTCTTC; cdr3_aa: CASSYGLAGRGEWYNEQFF
j_call: TRBJ2-2; d_call: -; v_call: TRBV6-1; clone_size: few; cdr3_nt: TGTGCCAGCAGTGAAGTGGGGGGACAAGCGAACACCGGGGAGCTGTTTTTT; cdr3_aa: CASSEVGGQANTGELFF
j_call: TRBJ2-7; d_call: -; v_call: TRBV2; clone_size: many; cdr3_nt: TGTGCCAGCACAAACAGTTTCTTCTACGAGCAGTACTTC; cdr3_aa: CASTNSFFYEQYF
j_call: TRBJ2-1; d_call: TRBD2; v_call: TRBV7-3; clone_size: many; cdr3_nt: TGTGCCAGCAGCTTAGGGGGGCCGGGACTAGCGGACAATGAGCAGTTCTTC; cdr3_aa: CASSLGGPGLADNEQFF
j_call: TRBJ2-7; d_call: TRBD1; v_call: TRBV15; clone_size: many; cdr3_nt: TGTGCCACCAGCAGAACGACAGGGTCCTCCTACGAGCAGTACTTC; cdr3_aa: CATSRTTGSSYEQYF
j_call: TRBJ2-5; d_call: TRBD2; v_call: TRBV28; clone_size: many; cdr3_nt: TGTGCCAGCAGTTTGAGGGGTCTAGCGGGCGAGACCCAGTACTTC; cdr3_aa: CASSLRGLAGETQYF
j_call: TRBJ2-1; d_call: -; v_call: TRBV5-1; clone_size: many; cdr3_nt: TGCGCCAGCAGCCCCAGGGGGGGGGCAAACAATGAGCAGTTCTTC; cdr3_aa: CASSPRGGANNEQFF
j_call: TRBJ2-3; d_call: -; v_call: TRBV7-2; clone_size: many; cdr3_nt: TGTGCCAGCAGCTTAGAGGAGACTAGCACAGATACGCAGTATTTT; cdr3_aa: CASSLEETSTDTQYF